Presented here are 24 T cell receptor beta chains from one specimen sequenced in a study of blood T cell repertoires in COVID-19. Clones were sequenced by immunoSEQ multiplex PCR, and TCRdb holds only the in-frame ones, with some missing. The sample lists about 120,000 clones, approximately 86% occurring once. The sequencing input was peripheral blood. The receptor source for this set is a man between 35 and 55 years old with acute or convalescent COVID-19.

In this sample, this clone turned up a few times. The rearrangement uses TRBV4-3 and TRBJ1-2; TRBD1 is a possible D gene (6 bases). V was trimmed by 0 bases and J by 7 bases, leaving 9 bases between them. The CDR3 loop spans 13 amino acids. In germline, CDR1 is LGHNA, CDR2 YSLEER. CDR3 amino acids: CASSQETGSGYTF. The CDR3 region has the DNA TGCGCCAGCAGCCAAGAGACAGGCAGTGGCTACACCTTC.

This chain connects TRBV6-2 or TRBV6-3 to TRBJ1-2; perhaps TRBD1 as D (5 bases). Trimming shortened V by 0 bases and J by 4 bases, and 15 bases separated the two germline ends. Germline V gene data show CDR1 as MNHEY and CDR2 as SVGEGT. This CDR3 region has 16 residues. CDR3 protein: CASSYSSSGQVYGYTF. In DNA form, the CDR3 reads TGTGCCAGCAGTTACTCGAGTTCCGGACAAGTCTATGGCTACACCTTC.

The genes are TRBV24-1 and TRBJ2-2, with D perhaps TRBD1 (5 bases). V lost 4 bases, J lost 3 bases, and 17 bases lay in between. The CDR3 contains 17 residues. Germline assignment: CDR1 KGHDR and CDR2 SFDVKD. The chain's CDR3 is CATSDSLRVSDTGELFF. In nucleotides, the CDR3 is TGTGCCACCAGTGACTCCCTCAGGGTATCGGACACCGGGGAGCTGTTTTTT.

This chain joins TRBV5-1 and TRBJ2-4, with 7 nucleotides matching TRBD2. Germline V gene lookup returns CDR1 SGHRS and CDR2 YFSETQ. The CDR3 extends over 16 amino acids. V dropped 3 bases and J dropped 2; count of bases not matched to a gene: 8. The CDR3 protein is CASSSLERDPKNIQYF. For the CDR3, the DNA is TGCGCCAGCAGCTCCTTGGAGCGGGATCCCAAAAACATTCAGTACTTC.

V usage is TRBV20-1 and J usage is TRBJ1-5, with TRBD1 matching over 7 bases. CDR1 and CDR2 (germline): DFQATT, SNEGSKA (reference sequence). The V gene end was trimmed by 3 bases and the J gene end by 4 bases; junction bases not matched to a gene: 12. The CDR3 runs to 16 residues. This CDR3 reads CSASSGQPIPNQPQHF. DNA of the CDR3: TGCAGTGCTAGTTCGGGACAGCCAATTCCTAATCAGCCCCAGCATTTT.

V gene TRBV2 combines with J gene TRBJ2-2, with 7 bases lining up with TRBD1. CDR1 and CDR2 (germline): SNHLY, FYNNEI. J gave up 7 bases and V 6 bases, and 11 bases lay outside the gene matches. CDR3 length: 15 amino acids. The CDR3 DNA reads as TGTGCCAGCAGCCCCAGGGACAGTAAATTCGGGGAGCTGTTTTTT. It encodes CASSPRDSKFGELFF.

This chain connects TRBV11-2 to TRBJ1-2; 8 positions match TRBD1. Looked up from germline, CDR1 is SGHAT and CDR2 is FQNNGV. This CDR3 is 16 amino acids long. J lost 4 bases, V lost 5 bases, and 12 bases had no gene match. The CDR3, as DNA: TGTGCCAGCAGCAAGGGGACAGGAGTAACGGGCTATGGCTACACCTTC. It encodes CASSKGTGVTGYGYTF. Together with reference TRBV11-2 and TRBJ1-2, the CDR3 gives the full variable domain: EAGVAQSPRYKIIEKRQSVAFWCNPISGHATLYWYQQILGQGPKLLIQFQNNGVVDDSQLPKDRFSAERLKGVDSTLKIQPAKLEDSAVYLCASSKGTGVTGYGYTFGSGTRLTVV.

The chain uses TRBV9 and TRBJ2-3; 8 bases agree with TRBD1. Germline assignment: CDR1 SGDLS and CDR2 YYNGEE. Trimming removed 3 bases from V and 1 base from J; junction bases left unmatched: 7. This CDR3 is 16 amino acids long. CDR3 region: CASSDRGVTGTDTQYF. CDR3 nucleotides: TGTGCCAGCAGCGACAGGGGGGTTACCGGCACAGATACGCAGTATTTT.

This rearrangement joins TRBV30 to TRBJ1-5; no clear D gene. Trimming stripped 5 bases from V and 4 bases from J, with 12 bases between. The germline V gene has CDR1 GTSNPN and CDR2 SVGIG (reference sequence). CDR3 length: 13 amino acids. CDR3 bases: TGTGCCTGGTCGAAACAGCAGAATCAGCCCCAGCATTTT. Residues: CAWSKQQNQPQHF.

The J gene is TRBJ1-1, the V gene TRBV10-3; D might be TRBD1 (5 bases). The CDR3 loop spans 15 amino acids. The germline V and J ends were trimmed by 0 bases and 0 bases, with 8 bases remaining between them. Germline CDR1 is ENHRY and CDR2 is SYGVKD. The CDR3 DNA reads as TGTGCCATCAGTGAGTCCCGGGGGGTGAACACTGAAGCTTTCTTT. Translating gives CAISESRGVNTEAFF.

The V call is TRBV7-9, the J call TRBJ1-1; D gene unclear. Trimming stripped 2 bases from V and 0 bases from J, with 10 bases between. The CDR3 runs to 15 residues. Germline V gives CDR1 SEHNR, CDR2 FQNEAQ (reference sequence). The CDR3 spells CASSLWHPMNTEAFF. The CDR3 DNA reads TGTGCCAGCAGCTTATGGCACCCCATGAACACTGAAGCTTTCTTT.

The count of this clone is one. This sequence joins TRBV29-1 and TRBJ1-2; D is ambiguous. Trimming took 2 bases from V and 0 from J, leaving 7 bases between them. Per germline, CDR1 SQVTM and CDR2 ANQGSEA. The CDR3 extends over 13 amino acids. CDR3 nucleotides: TGCAGCGTTGAAATCGGGACTAACTATGGCTACACCTTC. This codes for CSVEIGTNYGYTF.

J is TRBJ1-2 and V is TRBV23-1, with D possibly matching TRBD1 (5 bases). TRBV23-1 is an ORF, and what it does is uncertain. V was pared by 6 bases and J by 4 bases, with 12 bases between. The CDR3 is 13 residues long. The CDR3 spells CASRHLDSYGYTF. In DNA form, the CDR3 reads TGCGCCAGCAGACACCTAGACAGCTATGGCTACACCTTC.

The chain is built from TRBV18 and TRBJ1-4; unclear D gene. V lost 2 bases and J lost 7, with 8 bases in between. This CDR3 spans 13 amino acids. Germline V CDR1 and CDR2: KGHSH, LQKENI. CDR3 residues: CASSPGSGEKLFF. CDR3 in DNA: TGTGCCAGCTCACCAGGGTCGGGTGAAAAACTGTTTTTT. Filled out from reference TRBV18 and TRBJ1-4, the complete variable domain reads NAGVMQNPRHLVRRRGQEARLRCSPMKGHSHVYWYRQLPEEGLKFMVYLQKENIIDESGMPKERFSAEFPKEGPSILRIQQVVRGDSAAYFCASSPGSGEKLFFGSGTQLSVL.

This rearrangement joins TRBV6-5 to TRBJ2-1; the match to TRBD1 covers 7 bases. The length of the CDR3 is 13 residues. Germline V gene lookup returns CDR1 MNHEY and CDR2 SVGAGI. Trimming cost V 6 bases and J 9 bases; bases outside gene matches: 8. CDR3 residues: CASRNKGGLEQFF. The CDR3 DNA sequence: TGTGCCAGCAGAAACAAAGGGGGCCTTGAGCAGTTCTTC.

In its sample, this clone was seen once. The chain carries TRBV4-1 and TRBJ1-1; D uncertain. Germline V gives CDR1 MGHRA, CDR2 YSYEKL. The CDR3 runs to 13 residues. V was shortened by 5 bases and J by 14 bases, with 21 bases between the two germline ends. The CDR3 DNA reads as TGCGCCAGCAGCGGCCGATTTGACGTGGGGAGCTTCTTT. Protein product: CASSGRFDVGSFF.

The chain recombines TRBV24-1 with TRBJ2-3; no clear D gene. The germline V gene has CDR1 KGHDR and CDR2 SFDVKD. V lost 0 bases and J 1 base, leaving 4 bases between the germline ends. This CDR3 is 14 amino acids long. CDR3: CATSDLPGTDTQYF. CDR3 DNA sequence: TGTGCCACCAGTGATTTGCCGGGCACAGATACGCAGTATTTT.

The V and J genes are TRBV20-1 and TRBJ2-1; 7 nucleotides align to TRBD2. Trimming removed 3 bases from V and 4 bases from J; junction bases left unmatched: 6. The germline V gene has CDR1 DFQATT and CDR2 SNEGSKA (reference sequence). The CDR3 length is 14 residues. The CDR3 nucleotides are TGCAGTGCTAGTTCGGCTAGCGGATACAATGAGCAGTTCTTC. Protein product: CSASSASGYNEQFF.

The chain recombines TRBV11-2 with TRBJ2-3; 8 positions agree with TRBD1. This CDR3 has 17 residues. Germline V gene data show CDR1 as SGHAT and CDR2 as FQNNGV. With V trimmed by 3 bases and J by 0 bases, 8 bases remained unmatched. The CDR3 bases are TGTGCCAGCAGCTTCGGTTTAGGGGACAGGAGCACAGATACGCAGTATTTT. Its protein product is CASSFGLGDRSTDTQYF.

The chain combines TRBV30 with TRBJ1-2; TRBD1 aligns across 7 bases. V was pared by 3 bases and J by 0 bases, with 10 bases of the junction left unmatched. The CDR3 has 16 residues. CDR1 is GTSNPN, CDR2 SVGIG, per germline (reference sequence). The CDR3 DNA is TGTGCCTGGAGGGAACCGGGACAGCTTACTAACTATGGCTACACCTTC. It yields the protein CAWREPGQLTNYGYTF. Full variable domain (missing parts from reference TRBV30 and TRBJ1-2): SQTIHQWPATLVQPVGSPLSLECTVEGTSNPNLYWYRQAAGRGLQLLFYSVGIGQISSEVPQNLSASRPQDRQFILSSKKLLLSDSGFYLCAWREPGQLTNYGYTFGSGTRLTVV.

This chain's CDR3 is CASSRTGTGNTEAFF. Here the CDR3 DNA reads TGTGCCAGTAGCCGGACAGGGACGGGGAACACTGAAGCTTTCTTT. The chain is built from TRBV19 and TRBJ1-1; 8 bases line up with TRBD1. This CDR3 contains 15 residues. V dropped 6 bases and J dropped 1; count of bases not matched to a gene: 7. CDR1 and CDR2 (germline): LNHDA, SQIVND (reference sequence).

This clone was recorded a few times. The CDR3 region has the DNA TGTGCCAGCAGGGGACAGGACCTCTATGGCTACACCTTC. Its translation is CASRGQDLYGYTF. The chain employs TRBV2 and TRBJ1-2; TRBD1 agrees at 8 bases. The V gene's germline CDR1 is SNHLY and CDR2 FYNNEI. CDR3 length equals 13 residues. Unmatched junction bases numbered 4, after V lost 6 bases and J lost 4 bases.

This clone has a single count. The V and J genes are TRBV7-6 and TRBJ1-4; maybe TRBD1 (6 bases). The germline V gene encodes CDR1 SGHVS and CDR2 FNYEAQ. Trimming took off 3 bases at V and 8 bases at J, with 22 bases between the two ends. The CDR3 contains 17 residues. CDR3 in DNA: TGTGCCAGCAGCTTCCGGGTCCCTTCTCAGGGGAGCGAAAAACTGTTTTTT. Its translation is CASSFRVPSQGSEKLFF.

As DNA, the CDR3 is TGTGCCAGCTCACCAATGAAGGGGGCCTATCAAGAGACCCAGTACTTC. Protein product: CASSPMKGAYQETQYF. V gene TRBV18 combines with J gene TRBJ2-5, with 7 bases identical to TRBD1. V was pared by 2 bases and J by 2 bases, with 8 bases of the junction left unmatched. The V gene's germline CDR1 is KGHSH and CDR2 LQKENI. The CDR3 contains 16 residues. Full variable domain (outside the CDR3, taken from reference TRBV18 and TRBJ2-5): NAGVMQNPRHLVRRRGQEARLRCSPMKGHSHVYWYRQLPEEGLKFMVYLQKENIIDESGMPKERFSAEFPKEGPSILRIQQVVRGDSAAYFCASSPMKGAYQETQYFGPGTRLLVL.